These T cell receptor beta chains were read from a single sample in a study of T cell clones after liver transplantation. The assay was immunoSEQ multiplex PCR, and TCRdb's table has in-frame clones only and misses some. Found here are about 74,000 clones, 80% of them singletons; the top ten hold roughly 0.54%. The sequencing used CD4+ T cells from blood, collected before liver transplant. Source of these receptors: a human donor who received a liver transplant. CDR3s include the opening cysteine and the closing phenylalanine or tryptophan. A D gene is named only where the DNA matches it firmly. Clone size appears in some rows only: once, few, many, or a class for an expanded clone.

TRBD2 NA TRBJ2-1 TRBV7-3 CASSFTGLAGVGEQFF TGTGCCAGCAGCTTTACGGGACTAGCGGGAGTTGGCGAGCAGTTCTTC
NA few TRBJ1-2 TRBV18 CASSPERYGYTF TGTGCCAGCTCACCTGAGAGGTATGGCTACACCTTC
NA NA TRBJ2-3 TRBV4-1 CASSPDRYTQYF TGCGCCAGCAGCCCGGACCGTTACACGCAGTATTTT
NA NA TRBJ1-2 TRBV29-1 CSVLRDTLRDGYTF TGCAGCGTTTTGCGGGACACCCTAAGGGATGGCTACACCTTC
NA once TRBJ1-2 TRBV27 CASSSPGSRDGYTF TGTGCCAGCAGTTCGCCTGGGAGCCGGGACGGCTACACCTTC
NA NA TRBJ2-5 TRBV14 CASSQDYDGHQETQYF TGTGCCAGCAGCCAAGATTACGACGGACACCAAGAGACCCAGTACTTC
NA NA TRBJ2-1 TRBV7-3 CASSLKGGRDNEQFF TGTGCCAGCAGCTTAAAGGGGGGGCGAGACAATGAGCAGTTCTTC
TRBD2 few TRBJ2-1 TRBV2 CASSLSGSTYNEQFF TGTGCCAGCAGTCTTAGCGGGAGTACCTACAATGAGCAGTTCTTC
TRBD1 NA TRBJ2-2 TRBV19 CASSTQGQITGELFF TGTGCCAGTAGCACCCAGGGACAGATCACCGGGGAGCTGTTTTTT
NA NA TRBJ2-5 TRBV18 CASSPRLQETQYF TGTGCCAGCTCACCACGACTACAAGAGACCCAGTACTTC
NA NA TRBJ1-5 TRBV27 CASSATGSTKLEPQHF TGTGCCAGCAGTGCGACGGGGTCGACAAAGCTGGAGCCCCAGCATTTT
NA NA TRBJ2-7 TRBV28 CASSFGTYEQYF TGTGCCAGCAGTTTCGGCACCTACGAGCAGTACTTC
NA few TRBJ2-1 TRBV11-3 CASSSNLGRNNEQFF TGTGCCAGCAGCTCAAACTTAGGACGAAACAATGAGCAGTTCTTC
NA few TRBJ2-5 TRBV5-1 CASSWGSGLETQYF TGCGCCAGCAGCTGGGGGAGCGGTTTAGAGACCCAGTACTTC
TRBD2 NA TRBJ2-7 TRBV7-9 CASSLSGGAPYEQYF TGTGCCAGCAGCCTTAGCGGGGGTGCTCCCTACGAGCAGTACTTC
TRBD1 few TRBJ1-5 TRBV6-6 CASNNNRQGVYQPQHF TGTGCCAGCAATAATAACAGACAGGGCGTGTATCAGCCCCAGCATTTT
NA once TRBJ1-2 TRBV6-5 CASGATSGRGGYTF TGTGCCAGCGGGGCCACGAGTGGGAGGGGAGGCTACACCTTC
NA NA TRBJ2-6 TRBV19 CASSISTAGANVLTF TGTGCCAGTAGTATCAGTACTGCTGGGGCCAACGTCCTGACTTTC
TRBD1 NA TRBJ2-2 TRBV29-1 CSVGLTGDTGELFF TGCAGCGTTGGTCTCACAGGGGACACCGGGGAGCTGTTTTTT
NA once TRBJ1-2 TRBV7-8 CASSSRQALYGYTF TGTGCCAGCAGCAGTCGACAGGCGTTGTATGGCTACACCTTC
NA NA TRBJ1-1 TRBV19 CASSAVGTEAFF TGTGCCAGTAGTGCCGTCGGGACTGAAGCTTTCTTT
NA NA TRBJ1-1 TRBV5-3 CARSPYSAGNTEAFF TGTGCCAGAAGCCCTTACTCTGCCGGGAACACTGAAGCTTTCTTT
TRBD1 NA TRBJ2-7 TRBV29-1 CSVTRGSYEQYF TGCAGCGTCACCAGGGGGTCCTACGAGCAGTACTTC
NA NA TRBJ2-7 TRBV2 CASSYEQGPYEQYF TGTGCCAGCAGTTACGAACAGGGTCCCTACGAGCAGTACTTC
NA NA TRBJ1-5 TRBV2 CASSAQDSNQPQHF TGTGCCAGCAGTGCACAGGATAGCAATCAGCCCCAGCATTTT
TRBD2 NA TRBJ2-3 TRBV6-5 CASSSGRLTDTQYF TGTGCCAGCAGTTCCGGGAGGTTGACAGATACGCAGTATTTT
NA NA TRBJ2-2 TRBV28 CASSPPMNTGELFF TGTGCCAGCAGCCCCCCCATGAACACCGGGGAGCTGTTTTTT
TRBD2 NA TRBJ2-3 TRBV19 CASSPSTAGGGETQYF TGTGCCAGTAGCCCCTCGACGGCGGGAGGGGGAGAAACGCAGTATTTT
NA NA TRBJ1-4 TRBV19 CASSINRSFGEKLFF TGTGCCAGTAGTATAAACAGGTCGTTTGGAGAAAAACTGTTTTTT
NA NA TRBJ2-3 TRBV18 CASSPSGTQLTDTQYF TGTGCCAGCTCACCCTCCGGGACACAATTAACGGATACGCAGTATTTT
TRBD1 NA TRBJ1-1 TRBV7-2 CASSLGGSVQGVF TGTGCCAGCAGCTTAGGAGGTTCTGTACAGGGGGTCTTT
NA many TRBJ1-2 TRBV29-1 CSVERGLGYGYTF TGCAGCGTTGAAAGGGGTCTTGGCTATGGCTACACCTTC
NA NA TRBJ1-5 TRBV5-1 CASSWTQGQPQHF TGCGCCAGCAGCTGGACCCAAGGCCAGCCCCAGCATTTT
TRBD2 NA TRBJ2-1 TRBV18 CASSPPIRGSNEQFF TGTGCCAGCTCACCACCGATTCGCGGGAGTAATGAGCAGTTCTTC
NA NA TRBJ2-3 TRBV4-3 CASSLKGEDTQYF TGCGCCAGCAGCCTCAAGGGAGAGGATACGCAGTATTTT
TRBD1 NA TRBJ2-3 TRBV6-1 CASGRGPDTQYF TGTGCCAGCGGTAGGGGGCCAGATACGCAGTATTTT
NA NA TRBJ2-2 TRBV5-4 CASSYGSDTGELFF TGTGCCAGCAGTTATGGGTCCGACACCGGGGAGCTGTTTTTT
NA few TRBJ1-1 TRBV11-2 CASSLRGGNTEAFF TGTGCCAGCAGCTTAAGGGGCGGAAACACTGAAGCTTTCTTT
NA NA TRBJ1-3 TRBV14 CASSQVGGKLLPAGNTIYF TGTGCCAGCAGCCAAGTTGGAGGGAAATTACTCCCCGCTGGAAACACCATATATTTT
TRBD1 NA TRBJ1-4 TRBV4-1 CASSHRDRENEKLFF TGCGCCAGCAGCCACCGGGACAGGGAGAATGAAAAACTGTTTTTT
NA once TRBJ1-3 TRBV23-1 CASSQSGEGTVGNTIYF TGCGCCAGCAGTCAATCGGGGGAAGGGACCGTGGGAAACACCATATATTTT
NA NA TRBJ1-5 TRBV30 CAWSVRTSRGQPQHF TGTGCCTGGAGTGTCCGGACGTCACGGGGTCAGCCCCAGCATTTT
TRBD2 NA TRBJ2-7 TRBV28 CASRPGGTPYEQYF TGTGCCAGCAGGCCCGGGGGGACTCCCTACGAGCAGTACTTC
NA NA TRBJ2-7 TRBV11-1 CASNPTGRTWEQYF TGTGCCAGCAATCCGACAGGACGGACGTGGGAGCAGTACTTC
NA once TRBJ1-2 TRBV5-1 CASSLVVVRGRGGYTF TGCGCCAGCAGCTTGGTGGTTGTCCGGGGACGGGGTGGCTACACCTTC
NA NA TRBJ2-3 TRBV2 CASSADGPGTDTQYF TGTGCCAGCAGTGCGGACGGGCCGGGGACAGATACGCAGTATTTT
TRBD1 NA TRBJ2-7 TRBV28 CASSEPGQGAGEQYF TGTGCCAGCAGTGAGCCGGGACAGGGGGCGGGTGAGCAGTACTTC
TRBD1 NA TRBJ1-2 TRBV5-1 CASSLSQGSNYGYTF TGCGCCAGCAGCCTGTCACAGGGGTCGAACTATGGCTACACCTTC
NA NA TRBJ2-5 TRBV6-5 CASSSLGQKQETQYF TGTGCCAGCAGTTCCTTAGGACAGAAACAAGAGACCCAGTACTTC
NA NA TRBJ1-2 TRBV10-1 CARDLGESNYGYTF TGCGCCAGGGATTTGGGGGAATCTAACTATGGCTACACCTTC
NA NA TRBJ2-1 TRBV4-3 CASSQGEAYNEQFF TGCGCCAGCAGCCAAGGAGAAGCCTACAATGAGCAGTTCTTC
NA NA TRBJ2-3 TRBV19 CASSPQVAASTGDTQYF TGTGCCAGTAGTCCCCAAGTAGCGGCTTCAACTGGGGATACGCAGTATTTT
TRBD2 NA TRBJ2-7 TRBV5-1 CASTYGTSGTYEQYF TGCGCCAGCACCTACGGGACTAGCGGAACCTACGAGCAGTACTTC
NA NA TRBJ1-1 TRBV18 CASSPGSQMNTEAFF TGTGCCAGCTCACCTGGGTCCCAGATGAACACTGAAGCTTTCTTT
TRBD1 NA TRBJ2-7 TRBV5-1 CASSDRGISYEQYF TGCGCCAGCTCCGACAGGGGGATATCCTACGAGCAGTACTTC
NA NA TRBJ1-1 TRBV5-1 CASSSMGQGAGTEAFF TGCGCCAGCAGCTCGATGGGTCAGGGTGCGGGCACTGAAGCTTTCTTT
NA NA TRBJ2-2 TRBV5-1 CASSYFTGELFF TGCGCCAGCAGTTATTTCACCGGGGAGCTGTTTTTT
TRBD2 NA TRBJ2-7 TRBV11-2 CASSFDSGGLLAEQYF TGTGCCAGCAGCTTCGACAGCGGGGGCCTCTTGGCCGAGCAGTACTTC
TRBD1 NA TRBJ2-1 TRBV12-5 CASGTGGTYNEQFF TGTGCTAGTGGAACAGGGGGGACCTACAATGAGCAGTTCTTC
TRBD2 NA TRBJ2-1 TRBV7-2 CASSPRLGGAGGYNEQFF TGTGCCAGCAGCCCCCGGCTCGGAGGAGCGGGGGGCTACAATGAGCAGTTCTTC